These 24 T cell receptor beta chains came from one sample sequenced in a study of cytomegalovirus exposure and HLA in healthy donors. The PCR was carried out with 60 Vbeta primers and 13 Jbeta primers. The protocol was immunoSEQ multiplex PCR, while the TCRdb copy is restricted to in-frame clones and leaves out a portion. The table includes approximately 150,000 clones, approximately 80% detected once. Sequencing was performed on PBMCs. The receptors here all came from a woman between 45 and 65 years old in good health and CMV-seronegative.

The CDR3 DNA reads TGTGCCAGTAGTATAGACCTCAGGGGGACCTATGGCTACACCTTC. Its translation is CASSIDLRGTYGYTF. The gene calls are TRBV19 and TRBJ1-2; 7 bases match TRBD1. The junction had 5 bases not matched to a gene; V was cut back by 0 bases and J by 4 bases. Germline-derived CDR1 and CDR2 are LNHDA and SQIVND (reference sequence). The CDR3 has 15 amino acids.

The CDR3 bases are TGTGCCAGCAATCAGGGACAGGGTTGGGAGACCCAGTACTTC. This gives the protein CASNQGQGWETQYF. V gene TRBV28 combines with J gene TRBJ2-5; the match to TRBD1 covers 9 bases. This CDR3 spans 14 amino acids. With V trimmed by 7 bases and J by 5 bases, 8 bases remained unmatched. Germline assignment: CDR1 MDHEN and CDR2 SYDVKM. The whole variable domain, filled in from reference TRBV28 and TRBJ2-5, reads DVKVTQSSRYLVKRTGEKVFLECVQDMDHENMFWYRQDPGLGLRLIYFSYDVKMKEKGDIPEGYSVSREKKERFSLILESASTNQTSMYLCASNQGQGWETQYFGPGTRLLVL.

The chain recombines TRBV4-3 with TRBJ1-4; weak D call: TRBD1 (5 bases). Trimming removed 4 bases from V and 4 bases from J, with 16 bases in between. Germline V lookup: CDR1 LGHNA, CDR2 YSLEER. The CDR3 loop spans 16 amino acids. In DNA, the CDR3 is TGCGCCAGCAGCCCGATCAATGGGGGACTTAATGAAAAACTGTTTTTT. Protein product: CASSPINGGLNEKLFF.

The V call is TRBV27, the J call TRBJ1-6; possibly TRBD1 for D (6 bases). Germline V lookup: CDR1 MNHEY, CDR2 SMNVEV (reference sequence). The V gene lost 2 bases and the J gene lost 5 bases, with 25 bases spanning the gap. The length of the CDR3 is 20 residues. CDR3 DNA sequence: TGTGCCAGCAGTTTAACCCGGACAGAAGCCCTGGGGAGCAATAATTCACCCCTCCACTTT. This codes for CASSLTRTEALGSNNSPLHF.

The chain couples TRBV27 to TRBJ2-3; 7 nucleotides match TRBD1. V lost 10 bases to trimming and J lost 2 bases; unmatched junction nucleotides: 9. Per germline, CDR1 MNHEY and CDR2 SMNVEV (reference sequence). The CDR3 spans 14 residues. The CDR3 bases are TGTGCCACCGCCCGGGGACAGAACACAGATACGCAGTATTTT. Translated: CATARGQNTDTQYF.

The chain is built from TRBV28 and TRBJ2-5, with TRBD1 as a possible D gene (5 bases). There are 12 residues in the CDR3. The germline gives CDR1 MDHEN, CDR2 SYDVKM. The germline V and J ends were trimmed by 10 bases and 1 base, with 10 bases remaining between them. For the CDR3, the DNA is TGTGCCATACAGGTGTCCCAAGAGACCCAGTACTTC. It translates to CAIQVSQETQYF.

The chain has TRBV19 and TRBJ1-1, with D possibly matching TRBD1 (6 bases). Trimming shortened V by 5 bases and J by 0 bases, and 10 bases separated the two germline ends. Germline CDR1 LNHDA, CDR2 SQIVND (reference sequence). The CDR3 spans 14 residues. The CDR3 DNA sequence: TGTGCCAGTAGTGCAAGGGGGATGAACACTGAAGCTTTCTTT. Its protein product is CASSARGMNTEAFF.

V gene TRBV27 combines with J gene TRBJ2-7; 9 bases are a match to TRBD2. The CDR3 sequence is 16 residues long. Trimming took 4 bases from V and 2 from J; bases not matched to a gene: 9. CDR1 and CDR2 from the germline V gene are MNHEY and SMNVEV (reference sequence). CDR3 coding DNA: TGTGCCAGCAGTTCCCCGTCTAGCGGGACTGCCTACGAGCAGTACTTC. Encoded protein: CASSSPSSGTAYEQYF.

The chain combines TRBV10-3 with TRBJ2-5; D might be TRBD2 (5 bases). There are 12 residues in the CDR3. With 6 bases removed from V and 5 bases from J, the gap between germline ends came to 10 bases. The V gene's germline CDR1 is ENHRY and CDR2 SYGVKD. This CDR3 reads CAIRRGEETQYF. Here the CDR3 DNA reads TGTGCCATCAGACGGGGAGAGGAGACCCAGTACTTC.

The J gene is TRBJ1-4, the V gene TRBV9; D remains ambiguous. Trimming cost V 4 bases and J 6 bases, with 19 bases left between them. CDR1 and CDR2 from the germline V gene are SGDLS and YYNGEE. The CDR3 loop spans 16 amino acids. CDR3 nucleotide sequence: TGTGCCAGCAGCCCCCGGCCAGGAGGGAAGGATGAAAAACTGTTTTTT. This codes for CASSPRPGGKDEKLFF.

CDR3 in DNA: TGCGCCAGCAGCTTGGTTTCAAATGAGCAGTTCTTC. This gives the protein CASSLVSNEQFF. The chain recombines TRBV5-1 with TRBJ2-1; D remains ambiguous. The germline V gene has CDR1 SGHRS and CDR2 YFSETQ. The V gene lost 0 bases and the J gene lost 7 bases, with 5 bases spanning the gap. This CDR3 region has 12 residues.

The chain recombines TRBV6-4 with TRBJ2-1, with 13 bases aligning to TRBD2. V shed 4 bases and J 3 bases; nucleotides not matched to a gene: 3. CDR3 size: 16 residues. CDR1 is MRHNA and CDR2 is SNTAGT in the germline V gene. The CDR3 bases are TGTGCCAGCAGTGCCCGACTAGCGGGGGGCTACAATGAGCAGTTCTTC. It encodes CASSARLAGGYNEQFF.

The rearrangement uses TRBV11-2 and TRBJ1-2; 7 bases agree with TRBD1. CDR1 and CDR2 (germline): SGHAT, FQNNGV. V trimming: 5 bases; J trimming: 3 bases; junction bases outside the gene matches: 15. There are 17 residues in the CDR3. CDR3 sequence reads: CASSPAVMGQRDYGYTF. The CDR3 DNA reads as TGTGCCAGCAGCCCAGCGGTCATGGGACAGCGAGACTATGGCTACACCTTC.

The chain carries TRBV5-1 and TRBJ2-5, with a tentative D call TRBD2 (6 bases). The CDR3 sequence is 14 residues long. Trimming pared 4 bases from V and 4 bases from J, leaving 14 bases between. Looked up from germline, CDR1 is SGHRS and CDR2 is YFSETQ. The CDR3 coding sequence is TGCGCCAGCAGCCTCGGGGGACCCGCAGAGACCCAGTACTTC. Translated, it gives CASSLGGPAETQYF. Full variable domain (outside the CDR3, taken from reference TRBV5-1 and TRBJ2-5): KAGVTQTPRYLIKTRGQQVTLSCSPISGHRSVSWYQQTPGQGLQFLFEYFSETQRNKGNFPGRFSGRQFSNSRSEMNVSTLELGDSALYLCASSLGGPAETQYFGPGTRLLVL.

DNA for the CDR3: TGTGCCAGCAGCTTATTAGGTACAGGGGCCTATGGCTACACCTTC. Amino acids: CASSLLGTGAYGYTF. V and J are TRBV7-6 and TRBJ1-2; TRBD1 matches 7 bases. The CDR3 loop spans 15 amino acids. The V gene end was trimmed by 2 bases and the J gene end by 4 bases; junction bases not matched to a gene: 7. CDR1 and CDR2 from the germline V gene are SGHVS and FNYEAQ.

V and J are TRBV5-8 and TRBJ1-2; tentatively, D is TRBD1 (6 bases). The V gene's germline CDR1 is SGHTS and CDR2 YDEGEE. V lost 1 base and J lost 8, with 12 bases in between. This CDR3 has 13 residues. CDR3 nucleotides: TGTGCCAGCAGCTTGTTGTCCAGGGGCGGCTACACCTTC. It translates to CASSLLSRGGYTF.

The genes are TRBV28 and TRBJ1-6; D possibly corresponds to TRBD1 (6 bases). The germline V gene encodes CDR1 MDHEN and CDR2 SYDVKM. Between the trimmed V and J ends, which lost 3 bases and 5 bases, there was a span of 14 bases. The CDR3 runs 16 residues. This CDR3 is CASSFYRVVNNSPLHF. The CDR3 nucleotides read TGTGCCAGCAGTTTCTACAGGGTGGTTAATAATTCACCCCTCCACTTT.

This rearrangement joins TRBV28 to TRBJ2-1; 7 bases fit TRBD2. Germline V gene data show CDR1 as MDHEN and CDR2 as SYDVKM. Trimming removed 5 bases from V and 5 bases from J; junction bases left unmatched: 6. CDR3 length equals 14 residues. The CDR3 loop is CASSLGGGNNEQFF. CDR3 DNA: TGTGCCAGCAGTCTGGGGGGGGGAAACAATGAGCAGTTCTTC.

The rearrangement uses TRBV4-3 and TRBJ2-6; 7 nucleotides align to TRBD1. In germline, CDR1 is LGHNA, CDR2 YSLEER. There are 17 residues in the CDR3. Trimming at V came to 4 bases and at J to 0 bases, leaving 6 bases not matched to a gene. CDR3 coding DNA: TGCGCCAGCAGCCTGGGACAGTCAAGCTCTGGGGCCAACGTCCTGACTTTC. Translated, it gives CASSLGQSSSGANVLTF.

This clone was recorded a few times. The chain uses TRBV6-1 and TRBJ1-5; no reliable D call. The V end was cut by 1 base, the J end by 4 bases, with 11 bases between. The CDR3 loop spans 15 amino acids. Germline V gene data show CDR1 as MNHNS and CDR2 as SASEGT. CDR3 sequence reads: CASSEGRKTNQPQHF. DNA of the CDR3: TGTGCCAGCAGTGAAGGGCGGAAGACTAATCAGCCCCAGCATTTT.

The chain employs TRBV18 and TRBJ2-1; 10 positions agree with TRBD2. Losses at the gene ends were 2 bases for V and 4 bases for J; bases not matched to a gene: 5. Germline V lookup: CDR1 KGHSH, CDR2 LQKENI. CDR3 length equals 16 residues. CDR3: CASSPSSGRPYNEQFF. DNA of the CDR3: TGTGCCAGCTCACCATCTAGCGGGAGACCTTACAATGAGCAGTTCTTC. Looking up the rest from reference TRBV18 and TRBJ2-1 gives the full variable domain: NAGVMQNPRHLVRRRGQEARLRCSPMKGHSHVYWYRQLPEEGLKFMVYLQKENIIDESGMPKERFSAEFPKEGPSILRIQQVVRGDSAAYFCASSPSSGRPYNEQFFGPGTRLTVL.

The V call is TRBV19, the J call TRBJ1-1; D remains unclear. The V gene lost 5 bases and the J gene lost 11 bases, with 30 bases spanning the gap. Germline values: CDR1 LNHDA, CDR2 SQIVND (reference sequence). The CDR3 runs to 17 residues. CDR3 bases: TGTGCCAGTAGTTTGGGCCGGGAATCTAATAGCTGGGTATCTGCTTTCTTT. Residues: CASSLGRESNSWVSAFF.

The genes are TRBV29-1 and TRBJ2-2, with no clear D. Germline lookup yields CDR1 SQVTM and CDR2 ANQGSEA. V lost 3 bases, J lost 6 bases, and 14 bases lay in between. The CDR3 is 14 amino acids. CDR3 amino acids: CSVESGQRSGELFF. CDR3 bases: TGCAGCGTTGAGTCAGGCCAAAGGTCCGGGGAGCTGTTTTTT.

V usage is TRBV2 and J usage is TRBJ2-5; D possibly corresponds to TRBD1 (6 bases). The better agreement between TRBJ2-7 and the DNA end casts doubt on the J call. The CDR3 consists of 14 residues. Germline lookup yields CDR1 SNHLY and CDR2 FYNNEI. The chain's CDR3 is CASRGDTTSYEQYF. CDR3 DNA sequence: TGTGCCAGCAGGGGGGACACCACCTCCTACGAGCAGTACTTC.